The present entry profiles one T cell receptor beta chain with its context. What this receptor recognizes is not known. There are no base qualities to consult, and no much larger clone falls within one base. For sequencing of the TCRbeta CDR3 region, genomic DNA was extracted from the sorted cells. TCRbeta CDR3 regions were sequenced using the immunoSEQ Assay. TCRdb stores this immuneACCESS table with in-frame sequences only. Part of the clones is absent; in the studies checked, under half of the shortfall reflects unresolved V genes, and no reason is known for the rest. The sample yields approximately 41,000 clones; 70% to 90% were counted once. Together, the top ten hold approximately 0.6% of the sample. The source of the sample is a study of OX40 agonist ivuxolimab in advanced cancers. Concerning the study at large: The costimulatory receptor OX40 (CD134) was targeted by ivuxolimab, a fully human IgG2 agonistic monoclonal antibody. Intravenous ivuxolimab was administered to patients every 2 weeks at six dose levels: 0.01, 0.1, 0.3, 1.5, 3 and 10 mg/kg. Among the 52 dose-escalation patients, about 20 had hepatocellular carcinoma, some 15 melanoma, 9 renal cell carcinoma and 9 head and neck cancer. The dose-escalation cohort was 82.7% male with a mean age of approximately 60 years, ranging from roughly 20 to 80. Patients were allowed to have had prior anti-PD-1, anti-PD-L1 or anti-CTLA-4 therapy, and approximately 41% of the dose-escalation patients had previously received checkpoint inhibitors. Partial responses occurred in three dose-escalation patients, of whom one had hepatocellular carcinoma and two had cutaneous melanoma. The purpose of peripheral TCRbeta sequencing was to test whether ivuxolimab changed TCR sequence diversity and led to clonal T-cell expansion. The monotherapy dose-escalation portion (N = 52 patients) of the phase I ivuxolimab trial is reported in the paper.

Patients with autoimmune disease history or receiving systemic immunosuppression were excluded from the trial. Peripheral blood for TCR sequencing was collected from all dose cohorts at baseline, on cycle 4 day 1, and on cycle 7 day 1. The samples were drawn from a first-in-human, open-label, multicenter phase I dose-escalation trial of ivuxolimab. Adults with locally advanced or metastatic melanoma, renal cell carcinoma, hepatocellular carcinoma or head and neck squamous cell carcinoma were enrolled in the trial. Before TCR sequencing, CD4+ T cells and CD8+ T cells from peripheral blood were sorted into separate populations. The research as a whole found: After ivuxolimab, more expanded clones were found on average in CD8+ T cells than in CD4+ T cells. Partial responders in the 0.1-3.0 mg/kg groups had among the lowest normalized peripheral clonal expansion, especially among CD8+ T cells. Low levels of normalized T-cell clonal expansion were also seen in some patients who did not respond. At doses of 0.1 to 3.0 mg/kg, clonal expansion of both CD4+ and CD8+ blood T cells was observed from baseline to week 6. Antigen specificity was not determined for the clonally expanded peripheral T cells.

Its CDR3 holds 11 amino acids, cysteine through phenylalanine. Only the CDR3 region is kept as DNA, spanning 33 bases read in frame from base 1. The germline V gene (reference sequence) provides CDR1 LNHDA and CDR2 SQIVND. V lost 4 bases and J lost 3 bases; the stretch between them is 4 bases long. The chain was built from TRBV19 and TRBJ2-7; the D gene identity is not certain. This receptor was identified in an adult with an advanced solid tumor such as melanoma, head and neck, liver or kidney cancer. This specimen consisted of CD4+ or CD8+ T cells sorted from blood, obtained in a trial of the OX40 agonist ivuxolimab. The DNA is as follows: TGTGCCAGTAGTACTTACTACGAGCAGTACTTC. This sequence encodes CASSTYYEQYF.